The rows below give T cell receptor beta chains drawn from one sample of a study of blood T cell repertoires in COVID-19. Here immunoSEQ multiplex PCR was the method, and the copy in TCRdb shows in-frame clones only, minus some. The table records about 150,000 clones, approximately 88% of them present only once. Sequenced material: PBMCs or T cells enriched from blood (not recorded which). Every receptor here comes from a man in his 70s who had been exposed to COVID-19. Both conserved end residues are part of each CDR3. D genes are given only for firm matches.

13 | TRBD1 | TRBJ2-2 | TRBV29-1 | CSAGTGGTGELFF | TGCAGCGCCGGGACAGGGGGTACCGGGGAGCTGTTTTTT
15 | . | TRBJ1-1 | TRBV5-5 | CASNGGERMNTEAFF | TGTGCCAGCAATGGAGGAGAACGAATGAACACTGAAGCTTTCTTT
13 | . | TRBJ2-7 | TRBV5-6 | CASRRQVSYEQYF | TGTGCCAGCAGGCGACAGGTGTCCTACGAGCAGTACTTC
11 | . | TRBJ2-3 | TRBV29-1 | CSVDTGDTQYF | TGCAGCGTTGATACCGGGGATACGCAGTATTTT
13 | . | TRBJ2-3 | TRBV7-3 | CASSLTRVDTQYF | TGTGCCAGCAGCTTAACGCGGGTCGATACGCAGTATTTT
15 | . | TRBJ1-3 | TRBV3-1/TRBV3-2 | CASSPSAASGNTIYF | TGTGCCAGCAGCCCTTCGGCGGCCTCTGGAAACACCATATATTTT
13 | . | TRBJ2-3 | TRBV7-9 | CASTPGLLDTQYF | TGTGCCAGCACTCCGGGACTCCTAGATACGCAGTATTTT
13 | . | TRBJ1-1 | TRBV29-1 | CSVEGTANTEAFF | TGCAGCGTTGAAGGGACAGCCAACACTGAAGCTTTCTTT
16 | . | TRBJ2-6 | TRBV4-2 | CASSQEDHRGANVLTF | TGTGCCAGCAGCCAAGAGGACCACAGGGGGGCCAACGTCCTGACTTTC
15 | . | TRBJ1-1 | TRBV6-5 | CASSYFSSGNTEAFF | TGTGCCAGCAGTTACTTTTCCTCAGGGAACACTGAAGCTTTCTTT
16 | . | TRBJ2-6 | TRBV18 | CASSRTGLNGANVLTF | TGTGCCAGCTCCCGTACAGGGTTGAATGGGGCCAACGTCCTGACTTTC
15 | TRBD1 | TRBJ1-4 | TRBV28 | CASSAPPGGTEKLFF | TGTGCCAGCAGTGCCCCCCCAGGGGGCACTGAAAAACTGTTTTTT
14 | . | TRBJ1-1 | TRBV2 | CASSGNTARTEAFF | TGTGCCAGCAGTGGGAACACAGCCCGCACAGAAGCTTTCTTT
12 | . | TRBJ1-1 | TRBV6-6 | CAASTGRPEAFF | TGTGCCGCTAGTACGGGGAGGCCTGAAGCTTTCTTT
14 | . | TRBJ1-5 | TRBV6-4 | CASSEHSSNQPQHF | TGTGCCAGCAGTGAACATTCGAGCAATCAGCCCCAGCATTTT
15 | TRBD1 | TRBJ1-1 | TRBV7-8 | CASSFPGTANTEAFF | TGTGCCAGCAGCTTCCCCGGGACAGCGAACACTGAAGCTTTCTTT
11 | . | TRBJ2-7 | TRBV14 | CASSLLDEQYF | TGTGCCAGCAGCCTGTTAGACGAGCAGTACTTC
15 | . | TRBJ1-4 | TRBV2 | CASRETGISNEKLFF | TGTGCCAGCAGGGAAACAGGGATATCTAATGAAAAACTGTTTTTT
14 | . | TRBJ1-3 | TRBV6-1 | CASSESPGGNTIYF | TGTGCCAGCAGTGAATCTCCGGGAGGAAACACCATATATTTT
15 | TRBD2 | TRBJ2-2 | TRBV5-4 | CASSPGTSVTGELFF | TGTGCCAGCAGCCCGGGGACTAGCGTAACCGGGGAGCTGTTTTTT
15 | TRBD1 | TRBJ2-1 | TRBV18 | CASSLGQATYNEQFF | TGTGCCAGCTCACTAGGACAGGCCACCTACAATGAGCAGTTCTTC
14 | TRBD1 | TRBJ1-2 | TRBV6-5 | CASSPIRTGDGYTF | TGTGCCAGCAGTCCCATACGGACAGGAGATGGCTACACCTTC